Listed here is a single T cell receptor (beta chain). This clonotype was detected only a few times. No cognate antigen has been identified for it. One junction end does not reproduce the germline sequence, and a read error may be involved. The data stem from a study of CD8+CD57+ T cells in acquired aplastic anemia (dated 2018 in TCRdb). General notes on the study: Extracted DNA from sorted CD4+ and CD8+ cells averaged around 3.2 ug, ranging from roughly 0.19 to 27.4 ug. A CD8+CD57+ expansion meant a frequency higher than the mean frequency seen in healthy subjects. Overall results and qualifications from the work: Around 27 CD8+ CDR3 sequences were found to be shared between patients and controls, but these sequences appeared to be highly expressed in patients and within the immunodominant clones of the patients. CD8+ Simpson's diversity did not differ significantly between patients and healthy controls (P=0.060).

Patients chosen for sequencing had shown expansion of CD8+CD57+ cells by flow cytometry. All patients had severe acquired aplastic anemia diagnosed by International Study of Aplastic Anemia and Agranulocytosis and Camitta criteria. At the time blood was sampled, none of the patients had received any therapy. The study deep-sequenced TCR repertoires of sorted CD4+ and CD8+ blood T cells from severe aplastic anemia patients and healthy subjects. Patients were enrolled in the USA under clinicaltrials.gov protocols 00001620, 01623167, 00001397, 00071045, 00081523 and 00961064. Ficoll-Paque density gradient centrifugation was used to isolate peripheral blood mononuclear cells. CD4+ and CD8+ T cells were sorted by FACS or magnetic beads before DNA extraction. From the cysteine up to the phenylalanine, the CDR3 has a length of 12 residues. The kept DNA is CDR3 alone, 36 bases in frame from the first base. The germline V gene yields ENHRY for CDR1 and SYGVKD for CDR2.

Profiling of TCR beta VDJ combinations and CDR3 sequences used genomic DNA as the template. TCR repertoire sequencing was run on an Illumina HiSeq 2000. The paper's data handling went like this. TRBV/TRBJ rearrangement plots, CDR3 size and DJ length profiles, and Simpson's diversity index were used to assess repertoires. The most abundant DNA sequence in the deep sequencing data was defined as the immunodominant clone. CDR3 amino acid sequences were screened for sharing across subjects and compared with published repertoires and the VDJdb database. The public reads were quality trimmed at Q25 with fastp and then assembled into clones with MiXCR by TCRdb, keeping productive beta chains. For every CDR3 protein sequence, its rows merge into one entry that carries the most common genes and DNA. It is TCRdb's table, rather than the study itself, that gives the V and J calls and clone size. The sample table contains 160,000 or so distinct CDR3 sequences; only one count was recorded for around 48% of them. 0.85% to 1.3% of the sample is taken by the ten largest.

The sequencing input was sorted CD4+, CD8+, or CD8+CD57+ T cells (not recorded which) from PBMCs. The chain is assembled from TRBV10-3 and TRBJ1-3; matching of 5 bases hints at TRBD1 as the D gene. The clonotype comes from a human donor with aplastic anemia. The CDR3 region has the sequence CAIRDTGTPVLF. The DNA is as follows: TGTGCCATCAGGGACACCGGGACGCCGGTACTCTTT.